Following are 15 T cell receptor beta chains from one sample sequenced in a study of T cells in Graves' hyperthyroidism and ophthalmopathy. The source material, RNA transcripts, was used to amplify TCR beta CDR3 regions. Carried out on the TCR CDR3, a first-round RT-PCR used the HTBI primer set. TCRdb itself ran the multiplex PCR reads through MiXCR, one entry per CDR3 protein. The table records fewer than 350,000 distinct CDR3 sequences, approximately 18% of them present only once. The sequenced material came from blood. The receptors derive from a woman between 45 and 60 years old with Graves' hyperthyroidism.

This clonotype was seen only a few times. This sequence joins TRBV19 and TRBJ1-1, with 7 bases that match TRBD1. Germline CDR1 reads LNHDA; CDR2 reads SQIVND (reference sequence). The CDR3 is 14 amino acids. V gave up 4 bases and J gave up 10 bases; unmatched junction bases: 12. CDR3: CASSNLQGTLGAFF. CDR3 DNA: TGTGCCAGTAGTAATCTACAGGGGACGCTGGGAGCTTTCTTT.

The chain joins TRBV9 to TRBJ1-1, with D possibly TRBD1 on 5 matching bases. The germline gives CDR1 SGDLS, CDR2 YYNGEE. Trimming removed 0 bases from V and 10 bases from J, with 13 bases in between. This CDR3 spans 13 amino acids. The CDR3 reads CASSVDGGGGAFF. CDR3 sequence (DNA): TGTGCCAGCAGCGTAGATGGCGGTGGGGGAGCTTTCTTT.

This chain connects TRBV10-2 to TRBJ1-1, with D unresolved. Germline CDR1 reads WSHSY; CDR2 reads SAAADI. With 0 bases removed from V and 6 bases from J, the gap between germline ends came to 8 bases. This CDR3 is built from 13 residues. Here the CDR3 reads CASSESIQSEAFF. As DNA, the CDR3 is TGCGCCAGCAGTGAGTCGATCCAGTCTGAAGCTTTCTTT.

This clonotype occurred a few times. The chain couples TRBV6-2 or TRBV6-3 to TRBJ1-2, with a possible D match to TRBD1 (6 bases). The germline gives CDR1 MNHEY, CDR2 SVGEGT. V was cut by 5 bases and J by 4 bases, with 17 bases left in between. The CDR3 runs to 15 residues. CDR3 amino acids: CASSKGVMGGYGYTF. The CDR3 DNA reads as TGTGCCAGCAGTAAGGGGGTGATGGGAGGCTATGGCTACACCTTC.

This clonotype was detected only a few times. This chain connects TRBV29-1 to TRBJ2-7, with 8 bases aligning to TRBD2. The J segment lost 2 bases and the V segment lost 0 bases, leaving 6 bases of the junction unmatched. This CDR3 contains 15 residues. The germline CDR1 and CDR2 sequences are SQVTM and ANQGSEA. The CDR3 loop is CSVEDIAGSPYEQYF. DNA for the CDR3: TGCAGCGTTGAAGACATAGCGGGATCCCCCTACGAGCAGTACTTC.

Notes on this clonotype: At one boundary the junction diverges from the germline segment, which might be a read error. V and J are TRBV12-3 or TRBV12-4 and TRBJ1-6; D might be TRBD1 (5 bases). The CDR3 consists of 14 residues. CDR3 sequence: CAGSPGTGNSPLHF. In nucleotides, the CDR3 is TGTGCCGGCAGTCCCGGGACCGGTAATTCACCCCTCCACTTT.

CDR3 loop: CSVESRPGGPGANTGELFF. The CDR3, as DNA: TGCAGCGTTGAATCTCGGCCGGGGGGCCCGGGGGCGAACACCGGGGAGCTGTTTTTT. V is TRBV29-1 and J is TRBJ2-2; D might be TRBD2 (7 bases). V was cut by 2 bases and J by 0 bases, with 22 bases left in between. There are 19 residues in the CDR3. Germline loops: CDR1 SQVTM, CDR2 ANQGSEA.

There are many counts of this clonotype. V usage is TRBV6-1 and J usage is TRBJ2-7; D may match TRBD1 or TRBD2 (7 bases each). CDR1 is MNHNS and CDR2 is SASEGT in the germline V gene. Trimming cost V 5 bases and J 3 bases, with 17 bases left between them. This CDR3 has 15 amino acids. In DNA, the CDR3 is TGTGCCAGCAGTTACGCTCAGGGGGGGGACTACGAGCAGTACTTC. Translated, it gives CASSYAQGGDYEQYF.

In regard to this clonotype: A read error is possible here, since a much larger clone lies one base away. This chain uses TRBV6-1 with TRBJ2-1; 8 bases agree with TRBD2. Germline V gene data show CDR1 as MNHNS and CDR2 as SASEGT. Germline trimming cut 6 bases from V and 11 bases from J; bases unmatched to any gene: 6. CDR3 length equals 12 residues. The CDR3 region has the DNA TGTGCCAGCAGCTCGGGGGGGAGGAAGCAGTTCTTC. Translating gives CASSSGGRKQFF.

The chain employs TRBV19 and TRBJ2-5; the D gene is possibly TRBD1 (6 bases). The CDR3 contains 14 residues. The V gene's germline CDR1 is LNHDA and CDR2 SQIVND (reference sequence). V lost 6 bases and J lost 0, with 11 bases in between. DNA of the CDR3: TGTGCCAGTAGCCCGACAGGACACCAAGAGACCCAGTACTTC. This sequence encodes CASSPTGHQETQYF.

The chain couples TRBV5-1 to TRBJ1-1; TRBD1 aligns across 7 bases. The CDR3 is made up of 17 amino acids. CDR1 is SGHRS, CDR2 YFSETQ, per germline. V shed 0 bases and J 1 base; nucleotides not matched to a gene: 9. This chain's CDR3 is CASSLDAKGQRNTEAFF. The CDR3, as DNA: TGCGCCAGCAGCTTGGATGCCAAGGGACAGAGGAACACTGAAGCTTTCTTT.

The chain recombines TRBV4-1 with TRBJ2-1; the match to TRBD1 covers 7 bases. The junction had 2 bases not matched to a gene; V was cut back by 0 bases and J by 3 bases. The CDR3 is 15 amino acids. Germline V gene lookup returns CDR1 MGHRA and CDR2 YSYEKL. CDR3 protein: CASSQDRQGYNEQFF. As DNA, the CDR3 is TGCGCCAGCAGCCAAGACCGACAGGGCTACAATGAGCAGTTCTTC.

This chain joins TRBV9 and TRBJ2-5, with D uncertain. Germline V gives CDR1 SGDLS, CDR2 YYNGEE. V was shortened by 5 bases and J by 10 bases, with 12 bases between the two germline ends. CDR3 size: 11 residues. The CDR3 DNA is TGTGCCAGCAGTGAAGCTCGGATCCAGTACTTC. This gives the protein CASSEARIQYF.

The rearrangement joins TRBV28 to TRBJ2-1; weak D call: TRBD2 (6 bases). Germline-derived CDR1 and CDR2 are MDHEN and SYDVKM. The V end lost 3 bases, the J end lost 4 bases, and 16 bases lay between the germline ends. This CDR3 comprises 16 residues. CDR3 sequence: CASSFLVGGLYNEQFF. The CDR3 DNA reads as TGTGCCAGCAGTTTCCTAGTGGGGGGTCTTTACAATGAGCAGTTCTTC.

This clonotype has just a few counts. CDR3 coding DNA: TGTGCCAGCAGTCTCGGGGGAGACACTGAGCAGTTCTTC. This sequence encodes CASSLGGDTEQFF. J is TRBJ2-1 and V is TRBV7-3; D is possibly TRBD2 (6 bases). Per the germline V gene, CDR1 is SGHTA and CDR2 is FQGTGA. This CDR3 contains 13 residues. The V end lost 6 bases, the J end lost 9 bases, and 15 bases lay between the germline ends.